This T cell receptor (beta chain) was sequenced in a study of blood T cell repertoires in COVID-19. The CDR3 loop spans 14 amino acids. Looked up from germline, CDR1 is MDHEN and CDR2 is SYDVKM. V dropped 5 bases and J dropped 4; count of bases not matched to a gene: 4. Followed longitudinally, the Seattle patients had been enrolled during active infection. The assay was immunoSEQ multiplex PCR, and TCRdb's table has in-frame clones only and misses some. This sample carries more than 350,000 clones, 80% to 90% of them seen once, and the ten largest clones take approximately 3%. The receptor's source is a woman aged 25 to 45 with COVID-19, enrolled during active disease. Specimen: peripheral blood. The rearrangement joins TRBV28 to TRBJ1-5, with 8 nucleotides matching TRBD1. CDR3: CASSPGQGNQPQHF. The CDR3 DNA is TGTGCCAGCAGTCCCGGACAGGGAAATCAGCCCCAGCATTTT.